The 16 T cell receptor beta chains reported below all come from one sample, sequenced in a study of cytomegalovirus exposure and HLA in healthy donors. The primer mix had 60 Vbeta and 13 Jbeta primers. Profiled with immunoSEQ multiplex PCR; TCRdb holds only in-frame clones, not every one. The data hold more than 150,000 clones, with 80% to 85% observed a single time. Material for sequencing was PBMCs. Receptors were obtained from a young woman in good health and CMV-seronegative.

This chain joins TRBV19 and TRBJ2-7; 10 bases match TRBD1. The V and J ends lost 6 bases and 2 bases, in that order; junction bases with no gene match: 4. This CDR3 has 14 residues. Germline loops: CDR1 LNHDA, CDR2 SQIVND (reference sequence). The CDR3 DNA follows: TGTGCCAGTAGCCCGGGACAGGGGCCCTACGAGCAGTACTTC. Protein product: CASSPGQGPYEQYF.

The rearrangement links TRBV11-2 to TRBJ2-4; 8 bases line up with TRBD2. CDR1 and CDR2 (germline): SGHAT, FQNNGV. V shed 0 bases, J shed 10 bases, and the junction held 20 bases outside the gene matches. This CDR3 region has 19 residues. CDR3 in amino acids: CASSLDHGGAGAWRDIQYF. In DNA, the CDR3 is TGTGCCAGCAGCTTAGATCACGGGGGAGCGGGGGCCTGGAGGGATATTCAGTACTTC.

This sequence joins TRBV30 and TRBJ1-2, with TRBD1 identical over 7 bases. V shed 2 bases and J 2 bases; nucleotides not matched to a gene: 2. The CDR3 runs 13 residues. Germline CDR1 is GTSNPN and CDR2 is SVGIG (reference sequence). The CDR3 spells CAWSLQGNYGYTF. CDR3 DNA: TGTGCCTGGAGTCTACAGGGGAACTATGGCTACACCTTC.

This rearrangement joins TRBV27 to TRBJ1-5; 9 bases fit TRBD1. The junction had 3 bases not matched to a gene; V was cut back by 8 bases and J by 1 base. The germline V gene has CDR1 MNHEY and CDR2 SMNVEV (reference sequence). The CDR3 has 14 amino acids. The DNA of the CDR3 is TGTGCCAGCCGGGACAGGGCCAGCAATCAGCCCCAGCATTTT. Amino acids: CASRDRASNQPQHF.

The rearrangement joins TRBV6-1 to TRBJ1-5, with TRBD1 matching 7 bases. V lost 7 bases and J lost 4; bases outside the gene matches: 7. Per the germline V gene, CDR1 is MNHNS and CDR2 is SASEGT. CDR3 size: 14 residues. CDR3 amino acids: CASNPTGNNQPQHF. CDR3 bases: TGTGCCAGCAATCCGACAGGGAATAATCAGCCCCAGCATTTT.

The CDR3 nucleotides read TGTGCCAGCAGCTTACTACGTAACAACAGGGCTGAAGCTTTCTTT. It yields the protein CASSLLRNNRAEAFF. This chain uses TRBV7-2 with TRBJ1-1; TRBD1 is a possible D gene (6 bases). Germline V gene lookup returns CDR1 SGHTA and CDR2 FQGNSA. The CDR3 is made up of 15 amino acids. V was pared by 2 bases and J by 6 bases, with 16 bases between.

V usage is TRBV28 and J usage is TRBJ1-5; 7 bases map to TRBD1. This CDR3 has 14 residues. Germline CDR1 and CDR2: MDHEN and SYDVKM. Trimming removed 6 bases from V and 8 bases from J; junction bases left unmatched: 10. This chain's CDR3 is CASRQVQGKEPQHF. The CDR3 coding sequence is TGTGCCAGCAGGCAAGTACAGGGGAAAGAGCCCCAGCATTTT.

This chain links TRBV11-3 with TRBJ1-1; 7 bases align to TRBD1. Germline CDR1 SGHNT, CDR2 YENEEA. The CDR3 runs to 19 residues. The V gene end was trimmed by 5 bases and the J gene end by 11 bases; junction bases not matched to a gene: 29. This CDR3 is CASSLSLGVRDSKYEAAFF. The CDR3 DNA is TGTGCCAGCAGCCTAAGTCTGGGGGTTCGGGACAGCAAATATGAAGCGGCTTTCTTT.

This rearrangement joins TRBV15 to TRBJ1-6; D remains unclear. CDR1 is LNHNV and CDR2 is YYDKDF in the germline V gene (reference sequence). The CDR3 contains 15 residues. Deletions cut 2 bases from V and 3 bases from J, with 8 bases between. Written as DNA, the CDR3 is TGTGCCACCAGCAGACCCTTTTTCTATAATTCACCCCTCCACTTT. Translating it yields CATSRPFFYNSPLHF. The variable domain in full, with the rest retrieved from reference TRBV15 and TRBJ1-6, is DAMVIQNPRYQVTQFGKPVTLSCSQTLNHNVMYWYQQKSSQAPKLLFHYYDKDFNNEADTPDNFQSRRPNTSFCFLDIRSPGLGDTAMYLCATSRPFFYNSPLHFGNGTRLTVT.

A single count supports this clone. The chain is built from TRBV30 and TRBJ2-7, with 12 bases identical to TRBD2. There are 14 residues in the CDR3. Germline CDR1 reads GTSNPN; CDR2 reads SVGIG (reference sequence). V was clipped by 2 bases and J by 7 bases; unmatched bases: 6. CDR3 sequence (DNA): TGTGCCTGGAGTAGACTAGCGGGAGCGGGGGAGCAGTACTTC. This gives the protein CAWSRLAGAGEQYF.

This sequence joins TRBV27 and TRBJ1-5, with 10 bases matching TRBD1. CDR1 and CDR2 from the germline V gene are MNHEY and SMNVEV (reference sequence). V lost 6 bases and J lost 6; bases outside the gene matches: 8. CDR3 length: 15 residues. The CDR3 nucleotides are TGTGCCAGCAGGGCCGGGACAGGGGATAGTCAGCCCCAGCATTTT. It yields the protein CASRAGTGDSQPQHF.

The chain links TRBV9 to TRBJ2-2, with TRBD1 matching over 10 bases. The CDR3 has 16 amino acids. J was trimmed by 4 bases and V by 4 bases; bases with no gene match: 7. The germline V gene encodes CDR1 SGDLS and CDR2 YYNGEE. DNA for the CDR3: TGTGCCAGCAGCCCCGAGGGACAGGGGATCACCGGGGAGCTGTTTTTT. Its translation: CASSPEGQGITGELFF.

The J gene is TRBJ1-2, the V gene TRBV28; weak D call: TRBD1 (5 bases). Deletions cut 7 bases from V and 12 bases from J, with 24 bases between. CDR1 and CDR2 (germline): MDHEN, SYDVKM. This CDR3 spans 14 amino acids. This CDR3 reads CASTQRGGTHEHTF. CDR3 sequence (DNA): TGTGCCAGCACCCAAAGGGGAGGCACACACGAGCACACCTTC.

This clone was recorded a few times. This chain connects TRBV7-8 to TRBJ2-1, with TRBD2 identical over 14 bases. CDR3 length: 17 residues. V lost 4 bases and J lost 9; bases outside the gene matches: 11. Germline V gives CDR1 SGHVS, CDR2 FQNEAQ. CDR3 DNA sequence: TGTGCCAGCAGCTCAAGTCCGACTAGCGGGGGGGCAGGTGAGCAGTTCTTC. It is translated as CASSSSPTSGGAGEQFF.

The V call is TRBV6-1, the J call TRBJ2-7; the D is unclear. From germline, CDR1 is MNHNS and CDR2 SASEGT. The CDR3 covers 15 residues. Trimming removed 1 base from V and 3 bases from J, with 13 bases in between. CDR3 nucleotides: TGTGCCAGCAGTGAAGGCCTAGTTCTCAACTACGAGCAGTACTTC. Amino acid sequence: CASSEGLVLNYEQYF.

As DNA, the CDR3 is TGTGCCAGCAGTGATGGGGCCCTAGCGGGTTCCTACGAGCAGTACTTC. Encoded protein: CASSDGALAGSYEQYF. The J gene is TRBJ2-7, the V gene TRBV25-1, with 8 bases that match TRBD2. Per the germline V gene, CDR1 is MGHDK and CDR2 is SYGVNS. The CDR3 totals 16 residues. With V trimmed by 3 bases and J by 1 base, 8 bases remained unmatched.